These T cell receptor beta chains were read from a single sample in a study of blood T cell repertoires in COVID-19. Measured with immunoSEQ multiplex PCR; TCRdb has only the in-frame clones, and not every one. The sample holds some 240,000 clones, roughly 87% seen once. The sample consisted of peripheral blood. The receptor set was obtained from a man aged 55-75 years who had recovered from COVID-19. CDR3s include the opening cysteine and the closing phenylalanine or tryptophan. D genes are given only for firm matches. Some rows mark clone size as missing; the rest say once, few, many or name a class of expanded clone.

D: NA
size: NA
J: TRBJ1-2
V: TRBV19
DNA: TGTGCCAGTAGTATTTTCGGCGGTAACTATGGCTACACCTTC
CDR3: CASSIFGGNYGYTF

D: TRBD1
size: NA
J: TRBJ1-5
V: TRBV6-5
DNA: TGTGCCAGCCGACAGGGCTCCAGCAATCAGCCCCAGCATTTT
CDR3: CASRQGSSNQPQHF

D: TRBD2
size: NA
J: TRBJ2-3
V: TRBV7-9
DNA: TGTGCCAGCAGCTTAGCCCCGGGACTAGCGGGGGGGCCACATACGCAGTATTTT
CDR3: CASSLAPGLAGGPHTQYF

D: TRBD2
size: NA
J: TRBJ2-1
V: TRBV28
DNA: TGTGCCAGCAGCCAGACTAGCGGGCGAGCCTCCTACAATGAGCAGTTCTTC
CDR3: CASSQTSGRASYNEQFF

D: NA
size: NA
J: TRBJ1-1
V: TRBV6-5
DNA: TGTGCCAGCAGCCGGAACACTGAAGCTTTCTTT
CDR3: CASSRNTEAFF

D: TRBD1
size: once
J: TRBJ1-2
V: TRBV19
DNA: TGTGCCAGTAGTATAAGGTGGGACAGGGGAGATGGCTACACCTTC
CDR3: CASSIRWDRGDGYTF

D: NA
size: NA
J: TRBJ1-2
V: TRBV9
DNA: TGTGCCAGCAGCGCCCGACAGGCCTTTGCCTATGGCTACACCTTC
CDR3: CASSARQAFAYGYTF

D: NA
size: once
J: TRBJ1-1
V: TRBV6-6
DNA: TGTGCCAGCAGTATACCGGGACATCCAAACACTGAAGCTTTCTTT
CDR3: CASSIPGHPNTEAFF

D: NA
size: once
J: TRBJ1-3
V: TRBV4-1
DNA: TGCGCCAGCAGCCACATTATCAGGGGCTCTGGAAACACCATATATTTT
CDR3: CASSHIIRGSGNTIYF

D: NA
size: NA
J: TRBJ1-3
V: TRBV18
DNA: TGTGCCAGCTTACCCACGGGGTCTAGCTCTGGAAACACCATATATTTT
CDR3: CASLPTGSSSGNTIYF

D: NA
size: NA
J: TRBJ2-5
V: TRBV6-5
DNA: TGTGCCAGCAGCATTCCCGCAGGGGTGCAAGAGACCCAGTACTTC
CDR3: CASSIPAGVQETQYF

D: NA
size: NA
J: TRBJ1-1
V: TRBV7-9
DNA: TGTGCCAGCAGCTTAGGGGAGGGTTTTCGGACTGAAGCTTTCTTT
CDR3: CASSLGEGFRTEAFF

D: TRBD1
size: NA
J: TRBJ1-1
V: TRBV5-1
DNA: TGCGCCAGCAGCACCGGACAGGGGCTCATGAACACTGAAGCTTTCTTT
CDR3: CASSTGQGLMNTEAFF